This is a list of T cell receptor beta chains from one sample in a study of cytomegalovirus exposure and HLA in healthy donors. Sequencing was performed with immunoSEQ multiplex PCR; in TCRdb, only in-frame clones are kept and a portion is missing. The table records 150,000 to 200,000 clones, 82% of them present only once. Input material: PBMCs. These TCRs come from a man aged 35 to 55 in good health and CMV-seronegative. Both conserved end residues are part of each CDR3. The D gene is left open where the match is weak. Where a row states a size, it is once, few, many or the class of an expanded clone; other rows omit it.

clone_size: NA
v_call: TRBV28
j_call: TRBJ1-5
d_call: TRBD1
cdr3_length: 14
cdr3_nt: TGTGCCAGCAGTTTCCCACAGGGGAATCAGCCCCAGCATTTT
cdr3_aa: CASSFPQGNQPQHF

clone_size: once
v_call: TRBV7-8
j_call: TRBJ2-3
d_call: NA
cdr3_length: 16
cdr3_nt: TGTGCCAGCAGCTTACAGGGATGGGGCCCCACAGATACGCAGTATTTT
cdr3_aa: CASSLQGWGPTDTQYF

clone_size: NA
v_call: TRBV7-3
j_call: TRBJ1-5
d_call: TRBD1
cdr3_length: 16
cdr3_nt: TGTGCCAGCAGCCCGCGGGACAGCTTTAGCAATCAGCCCCAGCATTTT
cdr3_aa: CASSPRDSFSNQPQHF

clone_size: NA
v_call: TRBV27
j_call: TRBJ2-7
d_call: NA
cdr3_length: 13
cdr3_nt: TGTGCCAGCAGTTCCAGGATTACCGCGGGGCAGTACTTC
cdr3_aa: CASSSRITAGQYF

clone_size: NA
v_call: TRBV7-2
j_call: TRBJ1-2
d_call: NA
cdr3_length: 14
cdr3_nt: TGTGCCAGCAGCCGCCCGGGGGCTAACTATGGCTACACCTTC
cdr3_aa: CASSRPGANYGYTF

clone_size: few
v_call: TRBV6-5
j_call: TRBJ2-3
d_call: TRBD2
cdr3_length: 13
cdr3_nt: TGTGCCAGCCGCGGGGGGGGTGTTCAAACGCAGTATTTT
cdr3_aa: CASRGGGVQTQYF

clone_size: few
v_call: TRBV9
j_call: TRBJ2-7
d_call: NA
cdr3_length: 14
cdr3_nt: TGTGCCAGCAGCGTAGAAAGGGGTGCCTACGAGCAGTACTTC
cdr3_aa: CASSVERGAYEQYF

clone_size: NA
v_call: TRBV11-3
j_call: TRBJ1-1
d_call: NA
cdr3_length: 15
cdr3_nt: TGTGCCAGCAGCTTTTTGAGGCCCGAGGGCACTGAAGCTTTCTTT
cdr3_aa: CASSFLRPEGTEAFF

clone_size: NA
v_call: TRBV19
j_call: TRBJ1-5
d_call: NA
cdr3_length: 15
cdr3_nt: TGTGCCAGTAGTTTGGCCGGACTCGCCTATCAGCCCCAGCATTTT
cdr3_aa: CASSLAGLAYQPQHF

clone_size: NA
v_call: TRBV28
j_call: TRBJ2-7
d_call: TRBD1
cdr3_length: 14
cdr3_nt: TGTGCCAGCAGTTGGGGACAGGGGGTCTACGAGCAGTACTTC
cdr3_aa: CASSWGQGVYEQYF

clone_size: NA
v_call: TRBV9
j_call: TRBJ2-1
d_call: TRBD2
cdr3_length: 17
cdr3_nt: TGTGCCAGCAGCGTAGGCTCCGGGACTAGCGGGAGAAATGAGCAGTTCTTC
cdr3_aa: CASSVGSGTSGRNEQFF

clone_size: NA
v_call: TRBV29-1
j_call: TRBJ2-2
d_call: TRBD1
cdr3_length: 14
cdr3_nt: TGCAGCGTCGGACAGGCCTCGGACACCGGGGAGCTGTTTTTT
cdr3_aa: CSVGQASDTGELFF

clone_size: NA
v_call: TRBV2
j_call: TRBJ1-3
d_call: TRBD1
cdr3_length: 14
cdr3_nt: TGTGCCAGCAGGACAGGGTCCTCTGGAAACACCATATATTTT
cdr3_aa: CASRTGSSGNTIYF

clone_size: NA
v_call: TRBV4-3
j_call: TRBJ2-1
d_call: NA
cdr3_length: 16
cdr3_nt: TGCGCCAGCAGCCAAGATCGCTACAGCTCCTACAATGAGCAGTTCTTC
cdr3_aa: CASSQDRYSSYNEQFF

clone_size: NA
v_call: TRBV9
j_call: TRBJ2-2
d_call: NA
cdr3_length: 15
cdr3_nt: TGTGCCAGCACCAAAAACCCCAGGGACACCGGGGAGCTGTTTTTT
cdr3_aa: CASTKNPRDTGELFF

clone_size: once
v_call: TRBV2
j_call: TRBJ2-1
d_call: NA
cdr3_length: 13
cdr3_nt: TGTGCCAGCAGTGCCCAGGGATACAATGAGCAGTTCTTC
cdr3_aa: CASSAQGYNEQFF

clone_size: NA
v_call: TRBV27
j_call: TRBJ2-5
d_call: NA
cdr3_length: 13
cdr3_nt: TGTGCCAGCAGTCCCGCGTACCAAGAGACCCAGTACTTC
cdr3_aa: CASSPAYQETQYF

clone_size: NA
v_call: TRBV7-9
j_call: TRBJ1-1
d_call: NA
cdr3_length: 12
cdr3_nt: TGTGCCAGCACCCGCCCAGGCACTGAAGCTTTCTTT
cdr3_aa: CASTRPGTEAFF

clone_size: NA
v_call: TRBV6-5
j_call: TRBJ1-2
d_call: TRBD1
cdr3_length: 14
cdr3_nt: TGTGCCAGCAGCATGACAGGGATTAACTATGGCTACACCTTC
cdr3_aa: CASSMTGINYGYTF

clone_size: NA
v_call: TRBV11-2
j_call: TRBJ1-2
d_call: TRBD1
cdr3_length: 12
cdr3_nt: TGTGCCAGCAGAGACAGGGTTTATGGCTACACCTTC
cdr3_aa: CASRDRVYGYTF

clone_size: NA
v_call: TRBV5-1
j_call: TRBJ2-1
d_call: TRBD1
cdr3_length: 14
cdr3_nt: TGCGCCAGCAGCTTAGGGACAGCCTACAATGAGCAGTTCTTC
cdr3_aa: CASSLGTAYNEQFF

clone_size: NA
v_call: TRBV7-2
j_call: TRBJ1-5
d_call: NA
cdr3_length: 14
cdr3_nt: TGTGCCAGCAGCTCGAACCCGGACTTACGGCCCCAGCATTTT
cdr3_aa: CASSSNPDLRPQHF

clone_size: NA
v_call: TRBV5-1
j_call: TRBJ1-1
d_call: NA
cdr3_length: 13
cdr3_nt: TGCGCCAGCAGCTTGACAGGAAACACTGAAGCTTTCTTT
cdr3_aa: CASSLTGNTEAFF

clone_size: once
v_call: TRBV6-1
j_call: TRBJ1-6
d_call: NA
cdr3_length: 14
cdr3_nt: TGTGCCAGCACGAGCCCGGGGGGATCTCTCCCCCTCCACTTT
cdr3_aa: CASTSPGGSLPLHF

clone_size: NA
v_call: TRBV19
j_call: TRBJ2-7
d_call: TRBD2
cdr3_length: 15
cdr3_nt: TGTGCCAGTAGTATAGGGGCTAGCGGGGGTTACGAGCAGTACTTC
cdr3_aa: CASSIGASGGYEQYF

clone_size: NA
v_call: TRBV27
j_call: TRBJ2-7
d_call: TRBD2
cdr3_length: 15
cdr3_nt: TGTGCCAGCAGTTATGCGGGAGGGCCCCTCTACGAGCAGTACTTC
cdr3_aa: CASSYAGGPLYEQYF

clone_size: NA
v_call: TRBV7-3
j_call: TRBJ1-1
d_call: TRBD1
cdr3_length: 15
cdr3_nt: TGTGCCAGCAGCTTCTCCCGGACAGGGGCCACTGAAGCTTTCTTT
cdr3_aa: CASSFSRTGATEAFF

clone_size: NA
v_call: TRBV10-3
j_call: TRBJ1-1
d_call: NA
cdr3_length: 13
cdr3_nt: TGTGCCATCAGTGTCGGGGTGAACACTGAAGCTTTCTTT
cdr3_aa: CAISVGVNTEAFF

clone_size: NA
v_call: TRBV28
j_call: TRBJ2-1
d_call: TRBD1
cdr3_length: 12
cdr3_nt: TGTGCCAGCAGTTCAAGACAGGGGGCGAAGCTCTTC
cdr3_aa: CASSSRQGAKLF

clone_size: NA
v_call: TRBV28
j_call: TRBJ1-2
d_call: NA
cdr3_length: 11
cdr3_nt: TGTGCCAGCAGCAACTCACGTGGCTACACCTTC
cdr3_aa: CASSNSRGYTF

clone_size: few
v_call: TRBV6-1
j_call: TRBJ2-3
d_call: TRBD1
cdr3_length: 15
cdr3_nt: TGTGCCAGTAGCTACCGGACAGGGGGAGGAGATACGCAGTATTTT
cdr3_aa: CASSYRTGGGDTQYF

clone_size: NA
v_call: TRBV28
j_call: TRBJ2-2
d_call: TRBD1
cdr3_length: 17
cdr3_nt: TGTGCCAGCAGTTCCAGATCTCAGGGGGCTAACACCGGGGAGCTGTTTTTT
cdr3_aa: CASSSRSQGANTGELFF

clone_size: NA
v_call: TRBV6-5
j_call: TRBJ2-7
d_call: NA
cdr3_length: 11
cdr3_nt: TGTGCCAGCAACGGGGCCTACGAGCAGTACTTC
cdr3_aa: CASNGAYEQYF

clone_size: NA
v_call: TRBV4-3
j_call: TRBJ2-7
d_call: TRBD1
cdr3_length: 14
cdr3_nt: TGCGCCAGCAGCCGCGGGACAGGGGAGAACGAGCAGTACTTC
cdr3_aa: CASSRGTGENEQYF

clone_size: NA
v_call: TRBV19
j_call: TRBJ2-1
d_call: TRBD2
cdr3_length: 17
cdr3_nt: TGTGCCAGTACCCATTCCCTTGGGACTAGCGGCTTAAATGAGCAGTTCTTC
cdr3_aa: CASTHSLGTSGLNEQFF

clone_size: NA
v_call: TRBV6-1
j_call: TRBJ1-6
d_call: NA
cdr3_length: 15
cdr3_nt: TGTGCCAGCAGAGAGATCAGGGGAAATAATTCACCCCTCCACTTT
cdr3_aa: CASREIRGNNSPLHF

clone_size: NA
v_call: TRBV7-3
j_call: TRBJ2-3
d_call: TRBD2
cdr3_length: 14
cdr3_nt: TGTGCCAGCAGCTTTCTAGCGGGAGTCGATACGCAGTATTTT
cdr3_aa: CASSFLAGVDTQYF

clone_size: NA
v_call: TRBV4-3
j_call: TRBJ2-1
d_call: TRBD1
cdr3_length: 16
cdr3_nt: TGCGCCAGCAGCCAGGCGGGACAGGGGGTTCTCTATGAGCAGTTCTTC
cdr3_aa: CASSQAGQGVLYEQFF

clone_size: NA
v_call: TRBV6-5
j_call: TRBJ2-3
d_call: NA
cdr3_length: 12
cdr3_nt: TGTGCCAGCAGGCCAGGCACAGATACGCAGTATTTT
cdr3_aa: CASRPGTDTQYF

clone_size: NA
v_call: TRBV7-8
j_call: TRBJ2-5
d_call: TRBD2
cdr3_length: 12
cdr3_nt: TGTGCCAGCAGCTTCGGGAGGGAGACCCAGTACTTC
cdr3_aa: CASSFGRETQYF

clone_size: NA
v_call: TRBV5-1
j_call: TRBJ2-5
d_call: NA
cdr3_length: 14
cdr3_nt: TGCGCCAGCAGCATTGGGGGGAGCCGGGAGACCCAGTACTTC
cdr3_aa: CASSIGGSRETQYF

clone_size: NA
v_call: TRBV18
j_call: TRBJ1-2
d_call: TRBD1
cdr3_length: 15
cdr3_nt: TGTGCCAGCTCACCGACAGGGACCCCTAACTATGGCTACACCTTC
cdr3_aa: CASSPTGTPNYGYTF

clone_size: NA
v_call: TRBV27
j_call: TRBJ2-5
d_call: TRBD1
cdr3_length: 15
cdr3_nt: TGTGCCAGCAGTCAAACAGGGGTATCCCAAGAGACCCAGTACTTC
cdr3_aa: CASSQTGVSQETQYF

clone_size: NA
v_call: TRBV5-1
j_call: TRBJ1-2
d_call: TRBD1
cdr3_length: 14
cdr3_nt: TGCGCCAGCAGCTTCACAGGGGGAAACTATGGCTACACCTTC
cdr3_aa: CASSFTGGNYGYTF

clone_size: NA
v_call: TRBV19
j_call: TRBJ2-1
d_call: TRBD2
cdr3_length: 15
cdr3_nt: TGTGCCAGTACCAGATCGGGGGACTACTACAATGAGCAGTTCTTC
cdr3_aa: CASTRSGDYYNEQFF

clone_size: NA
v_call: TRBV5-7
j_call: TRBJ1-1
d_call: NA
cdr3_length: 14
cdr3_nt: TGTGCCAGCAGCTTGTCGGGGGGAGGCACTGAAGCTTTCTTT
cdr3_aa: CASSLSGGGTEAFF

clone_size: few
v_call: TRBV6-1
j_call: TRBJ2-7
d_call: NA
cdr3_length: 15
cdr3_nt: TGTGCCAGCAGTGAACAGAGGGAGAGACCCTACGAGCAGTACTTC
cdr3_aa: CASSEQRERPYEQYF

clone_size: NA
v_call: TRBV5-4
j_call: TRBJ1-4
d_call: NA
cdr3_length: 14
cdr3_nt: TGTGCCAGCAGCTTGGTGTCAGGGGATGAAAAACTGTTTTTT
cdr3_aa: CASSLVSGDEKLFF

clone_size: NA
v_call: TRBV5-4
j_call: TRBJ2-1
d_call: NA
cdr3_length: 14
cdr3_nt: TGTGCCAGCAGCTTGTTAGATGGAGGCAATGAGCAGTTCTTC
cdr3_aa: CASSLLDGGNEQFF

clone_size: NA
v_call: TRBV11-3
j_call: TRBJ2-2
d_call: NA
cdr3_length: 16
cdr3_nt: TGTGCCAGCAGCCCTCCCGCGGGGGCGAAGACCGGGGAGCTGTTTTTT
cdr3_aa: CASSPPAGAKTGELFF

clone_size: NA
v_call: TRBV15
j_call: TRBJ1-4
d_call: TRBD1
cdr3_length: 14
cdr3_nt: TGTGCCACCAAAAAAGGGACAGGTGATGAAAAACTGTTTTTT
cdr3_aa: CATKKGTGDEKLFF

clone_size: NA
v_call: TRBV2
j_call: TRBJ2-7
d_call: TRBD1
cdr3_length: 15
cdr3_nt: TGTGCCAGCAGATGGACAGGGGGCAAATCCTACGAGCAGTACTTC
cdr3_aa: CASRWTGGKSYEQYF

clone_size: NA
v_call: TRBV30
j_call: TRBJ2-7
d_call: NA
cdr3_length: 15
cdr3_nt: TGTGCCTGGAGCGTAGCGGGACAGGGACTCTACGAGCAGTACTTC
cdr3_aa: CAWSVAGQGLYEQYF

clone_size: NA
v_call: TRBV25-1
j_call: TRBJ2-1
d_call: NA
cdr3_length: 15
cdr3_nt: TGTGCCAGCAGTGAATATAGGGTAGCGTGGAATGAGCAGTTCTTC
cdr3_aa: CASSEYRVAWNEQFF